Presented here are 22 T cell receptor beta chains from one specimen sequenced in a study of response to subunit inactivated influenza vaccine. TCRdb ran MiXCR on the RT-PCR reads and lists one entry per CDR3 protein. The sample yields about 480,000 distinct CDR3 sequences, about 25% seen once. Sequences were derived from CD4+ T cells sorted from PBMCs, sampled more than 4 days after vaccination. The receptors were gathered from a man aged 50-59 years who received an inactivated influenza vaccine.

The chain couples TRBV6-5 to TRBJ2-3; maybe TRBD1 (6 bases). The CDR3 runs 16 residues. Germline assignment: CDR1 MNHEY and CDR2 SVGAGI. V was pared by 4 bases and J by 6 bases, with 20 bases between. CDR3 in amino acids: CASSSSGTYQPDTQYF. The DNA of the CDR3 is TGTGCCAGCAGTTCATCCGGGACATATCAACCGGATACGCAGTATTTT.

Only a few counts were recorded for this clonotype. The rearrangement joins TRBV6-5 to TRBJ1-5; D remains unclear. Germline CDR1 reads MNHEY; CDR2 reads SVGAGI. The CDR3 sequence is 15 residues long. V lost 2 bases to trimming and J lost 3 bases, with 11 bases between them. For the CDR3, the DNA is TGTGCCAGCAGTTACCCTAACAGCGCCAATCAGCCCCAGCATTTT. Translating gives CASSYPNSANQPQHF.

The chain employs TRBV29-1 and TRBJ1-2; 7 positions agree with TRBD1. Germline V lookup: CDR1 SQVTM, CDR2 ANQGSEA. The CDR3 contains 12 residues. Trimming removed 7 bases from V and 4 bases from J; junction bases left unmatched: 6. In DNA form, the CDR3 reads TGCAGCGCCTCAGGGACAGCCTATGGCTACACCTTC. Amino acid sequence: CSASGTAYGYTF.

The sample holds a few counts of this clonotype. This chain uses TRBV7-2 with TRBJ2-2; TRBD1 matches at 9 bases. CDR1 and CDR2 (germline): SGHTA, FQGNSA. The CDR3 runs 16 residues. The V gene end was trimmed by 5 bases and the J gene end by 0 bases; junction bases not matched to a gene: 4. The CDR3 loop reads CASSMRQGANTGELFF. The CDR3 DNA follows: TGTGCCAGCAGCATGCGACAGGGGGCGAACACCGGGGAGCTGTTTTTT.

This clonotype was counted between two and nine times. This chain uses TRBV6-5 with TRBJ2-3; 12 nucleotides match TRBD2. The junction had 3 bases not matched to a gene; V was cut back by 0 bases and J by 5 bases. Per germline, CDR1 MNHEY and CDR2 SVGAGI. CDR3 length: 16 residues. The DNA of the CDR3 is TGTGCCAGCAGTTACTCAGGACTAGCGGGAAGAGATACGCAGTATTTT. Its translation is CASSYSGLAGRDTQYF.

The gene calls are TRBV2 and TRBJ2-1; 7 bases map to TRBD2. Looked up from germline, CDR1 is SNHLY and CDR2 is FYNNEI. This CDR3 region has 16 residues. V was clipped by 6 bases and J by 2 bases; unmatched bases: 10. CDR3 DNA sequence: TGTGCCAGCAGAAAACGACCGGGACTACCCTACAATGAGCAGTTCTTC. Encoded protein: CASRKRPGLPYNEQFF. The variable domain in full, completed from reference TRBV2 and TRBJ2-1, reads EPEVTQTPSHQVTQMGQEVILRCVPISNHLYFYWYRQILGQKVEFLVSFYNNEISEKSEIFDDQFSVERPDGSNFTLKIRSTKLEDSAMYFCASRKRPGLPYNEQFFGPGTRLTVL.

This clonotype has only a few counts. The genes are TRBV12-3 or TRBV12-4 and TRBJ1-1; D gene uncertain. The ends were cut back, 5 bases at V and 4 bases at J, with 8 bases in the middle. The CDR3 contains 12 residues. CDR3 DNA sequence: TGTGCCAGCAGTCTGACTAGCACTGAAGCTTTCTTT. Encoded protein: CASSLTSTEAFF.

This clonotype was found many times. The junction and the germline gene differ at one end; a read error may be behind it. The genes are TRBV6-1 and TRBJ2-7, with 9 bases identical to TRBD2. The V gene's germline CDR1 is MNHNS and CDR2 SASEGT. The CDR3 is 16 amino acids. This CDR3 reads CASSELRGTSSHEQYF. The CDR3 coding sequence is TGTGCCAGCAGTGAACTACGTGGGACTAGCTCCCACGAGCAGTACTTC.

Here the CDR3 DNA reads TGCAGCGTGATGGTGGGCGTCACTGAAGCTTTCTTT. Encoded protein: CSVMVGVTEAFF. The chain employs TRBV29-1 and TRBJ1-1, with D unresolved. The germline V gene encodes CDR1 SQVTM and CDR2 ANQGSEA. CDR3 size: 12 residues. Trimming pared 6 bases from V and 4 bases from J, leaving 12 bases between.

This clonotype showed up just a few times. Written as DNA, the CDR3 is TGCGCCAGCAGCCAGGGGCTTTGGGGAATGAACACTGAAGCTTTCTTT. Translation: CASSQGLWGMNTEAFF. The rearrangement links TRBV4-3 to TRBJ1-1; tentative D call: TRBD1 (5 bases). Between the trimmed V and J ends, which lost 3 bases and 0 bases, there was a span of 14 bases. The length of the CDR3 is 16 residues. The germline V gene encodes CDR1 LGHNA and CDR2 YSLEER.

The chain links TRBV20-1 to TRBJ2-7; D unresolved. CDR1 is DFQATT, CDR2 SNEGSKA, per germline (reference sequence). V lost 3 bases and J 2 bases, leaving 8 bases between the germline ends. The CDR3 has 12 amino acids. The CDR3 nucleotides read TGCAGTGCTAGGGAAGGAGCCTACGAGCAGTACTTC. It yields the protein CSAREGAYEQYF.

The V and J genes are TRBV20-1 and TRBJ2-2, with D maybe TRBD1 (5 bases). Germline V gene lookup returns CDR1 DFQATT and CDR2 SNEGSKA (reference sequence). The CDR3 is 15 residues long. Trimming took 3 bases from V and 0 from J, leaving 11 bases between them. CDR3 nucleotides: TGCAGTGCTAGTAGTAAGGGGACGAACACCGGGGAGCTGTTTTTT. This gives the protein CSASSKGTNTGELFF.

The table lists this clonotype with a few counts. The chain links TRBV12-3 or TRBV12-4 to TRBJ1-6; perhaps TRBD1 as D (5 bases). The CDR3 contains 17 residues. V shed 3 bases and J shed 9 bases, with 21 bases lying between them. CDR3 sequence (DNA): TGTGCCAGCAGTTTCCTTTACGGTGCCGGGGCCCTTTCACCCCTCCACTTT. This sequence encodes CASSFLYGAGALSPLHF.

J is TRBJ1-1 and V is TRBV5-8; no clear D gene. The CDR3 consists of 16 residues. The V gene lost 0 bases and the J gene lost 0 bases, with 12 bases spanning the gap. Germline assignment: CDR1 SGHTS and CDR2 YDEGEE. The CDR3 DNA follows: TGTGCCAGCAGCTTGGCCTCATGGAACCTGAACACTGAAGCTTTCTTT. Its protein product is CASSLASWNLNTEAFF.

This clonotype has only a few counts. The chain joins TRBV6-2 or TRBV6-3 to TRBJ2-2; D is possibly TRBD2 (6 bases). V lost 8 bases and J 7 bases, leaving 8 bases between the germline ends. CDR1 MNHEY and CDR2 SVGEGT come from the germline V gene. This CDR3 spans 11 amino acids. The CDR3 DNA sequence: TGTGCCAGCCGGGGGATCGGGGAGCTGTTTTTT. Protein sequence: CASRGIGELFF.

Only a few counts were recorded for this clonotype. This chain's CDR3 is CASSLLGAGEMGELFF. The DNA of the CDR3 is TGTGCCAGCAGCTTGCTCGGGGCAGGGGAAATGGGGGAGCTGTTTTTT. The chain couples TRBV7-3 to TRBJ2-2; D might be TRBD1 (6 bases). Germline CDR1 and CDR2: SGHTA and FQGTGA. CDR3 length equals 16 residues. Trimming shortened V by 3 bases and J by 8 bases, and 19 bases separated the two germline ends.

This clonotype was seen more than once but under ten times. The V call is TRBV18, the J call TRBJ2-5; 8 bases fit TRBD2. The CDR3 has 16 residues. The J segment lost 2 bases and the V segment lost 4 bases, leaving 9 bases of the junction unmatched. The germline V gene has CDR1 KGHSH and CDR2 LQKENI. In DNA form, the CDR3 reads TGTGCCAGCTCACTTGCCGCGACTAGCGTACAAGAGACCCAGTACTTC. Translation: CASSLAATSVQETQYF.

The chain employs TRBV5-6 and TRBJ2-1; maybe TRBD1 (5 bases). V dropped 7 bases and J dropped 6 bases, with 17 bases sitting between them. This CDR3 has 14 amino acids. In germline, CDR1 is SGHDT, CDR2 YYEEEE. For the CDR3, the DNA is TGTGCCAGCGTACAAAAAGGGGTGGGCAATGAGCAGTTCTTC. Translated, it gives CASVQKGVGNEQFF. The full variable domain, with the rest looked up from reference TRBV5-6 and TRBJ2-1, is DAGVTQSPTHLIKTRGQQVTLRCSPKSGHDTVSWYQQALGQGPQFIFQYYEEEERQRGNFPDRFSGHQFPNYSSELNVNALLLGDSALYLCASVQKGVGNEQFFGPGTRLTVL.

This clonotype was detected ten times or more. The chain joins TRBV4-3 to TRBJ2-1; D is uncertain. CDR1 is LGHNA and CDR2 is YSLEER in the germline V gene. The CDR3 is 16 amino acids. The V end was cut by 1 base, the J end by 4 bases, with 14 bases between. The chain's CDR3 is CASSQAHSGLYNEQFF. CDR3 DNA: TGCGCCAGCAGCCAAGCCCACTCAGGCCTGTACAATGAGCAGTTCTTC.

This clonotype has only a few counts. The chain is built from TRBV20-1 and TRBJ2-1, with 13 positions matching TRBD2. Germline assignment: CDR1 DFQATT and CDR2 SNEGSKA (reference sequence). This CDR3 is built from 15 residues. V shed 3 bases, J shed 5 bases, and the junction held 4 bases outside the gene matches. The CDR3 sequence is CSARDTSGRDNEQFF. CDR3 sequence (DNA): TGCAGTGCTAGGGATACTAGCGGGAGGGACAATGAGCAGTTCTTC.

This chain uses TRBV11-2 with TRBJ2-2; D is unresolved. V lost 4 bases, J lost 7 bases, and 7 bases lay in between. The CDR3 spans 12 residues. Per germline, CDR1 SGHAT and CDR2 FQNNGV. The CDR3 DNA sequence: TGTGCCAGCAGCTCCATTAACGGGGAGCTGTTTTTT. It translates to CASSSINGELFF.

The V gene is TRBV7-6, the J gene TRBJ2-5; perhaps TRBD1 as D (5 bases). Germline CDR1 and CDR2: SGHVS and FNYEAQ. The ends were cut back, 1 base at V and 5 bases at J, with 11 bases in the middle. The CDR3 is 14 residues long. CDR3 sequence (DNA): TGTGCCAGCAGCTTAGAGGGGAACGGCGAGACCCAGTACTTC. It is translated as CASSLEGNGETQYF.